These T cell receptor beta chains were read from a single sample in a study of OX40 agonist ivuxolimab in advanced cancers. Assay: immunoSEQ multiplex PCR; the TCRdb copy retains only in-frame clones and omits some. This table has about 14,000 clones, around 80% appearing once. The sequenced sample was CD4+ or CD8+ T cells sorted from blood, obtained in a trial of the OX40 agonist ivuxolimab. These TCRs come from an adult with an advanced solid tumor such as melanoma, head and neck, liver or kidney cancer. Both conserved end residues are part of each CDR3. A D gene is named only where the DNA matches it firmly. Size tells how often a clone was seen (once, few, many) or the class of an expanded clone, and some rows leave it out.

TRBD2,TRBV7-9,.,TRBJ2-2,TGTGCCAGCTCCCCCCTGGGGGGGGGAAACACCGGGGAGCTGTTTTTT,CASSPLGGGNTGELFF
.,TRBV7-2,.,TRBJ2-5,TGTGCCAGCAGCTTAGGGACCCAGTACTTC,CASSLGTQYF
.,TRBV19,.,TRBJ2-1,TGTGCCAGTAGTGTCCAAAGCTCCTACAATGAGCAGTTCTTC,CASSVQSSYNEQFF
.,TRBV2,.,TRBJ2-7,TGTGCCAGCAGTGGATTGGCAGGACAGTACTTC,CASSGLAGQYF
.,TRBV21-1,.,TRBJ2-1,TGTGCCAGCAGCATGACTTCGGGGGACAATGAGCAGTTCTTC,CASSMTSGDNEQFF
.,TRBV27,.,TRBJ2-7,TGTGCCAGCAGTTCCGGGGACCTGCATGAGGAGTACTTC,CASSSGDLHEEYF
TRBD1,TRBV11-1,few,TRBJ1-1,TGTGCCAGCAGCTGGGGACAGGGGCTGAACACTGAAGCTTTCTTT,CASSWGQGLNTEAFF
.,TRBV9,few,TRBJ2-3,TGTGCCAGCAGCGCAAGCAGGACATCAGATACGCAGTATTTT,CASSASRTSDTQYF
.,TRBV5-1,.,TRBJ2-3,TGCGCCAGCAGCTTGGATGGCGCAGGGATGAGGGATACGCAGTATTTT,CASSLDGAGMRDTQYF
.,TRBV7-3,.,TRBJ2-2,TGTGCCAGCAGAGGGGACACCGGGGAGCTGTTTTTT,CASRGDTGELFF
.,TRBV7-9,.,TRBJ2-5,TGTGCCAGCAGCTCATCGACTGAAGAAGAGACCCAGTACTTC,CASSSSTEEETQYF
.,TRBV7-2,.,TRBJ2-3,TGTGCCAGCAGCTTAATCGAGGGTGGGAGTCCAGATACGCAGTATTTT,CASSLIEGGSPDTQYF
.,TRBV7-9,.,TRBJ2-1,TGTGCCAGCAGCGCCGGGGACCACAATGAGCAGTTCTTC,CASSAGDHNEQFF
.,TRBV5-1,.,TRBJ1-1,TGCGCCAGCAGCTTGGTGGATCCCCCGAGCACTGAAGCTTTCTTT,CASSLVDPPSTEAFF
TRBD2,TRBV7-3,.,TRBJ2-3,TGTGCCAGCAGCACAACTAGCGACTTGTGGGATACGCAGTATTTT,CASSTTSDLWDTQYF
.,TRBV7-7,.,TRBJ1-1,TGTGCTAGCAGCAAACACAAGGGCACTGAAGCTTTCTTT,CASSKHKGTEAFF
TRBD2,TRBV4-1,.,TRBJ2-7,TGCGCCAGCAGCCAATCACTCCTAGCGGGAGCCTACGAGCAGTACTTC,CASSQSLLAGAYEQYF
TRBD2,TRBV27,.,TRBJ2-5,TGTGCCAGCACTCTTTTTAGCGGGGGGGCCCAAGAGACCCAGTACTTC,CASTLFSGGAQETQYF
TRBD1,TRBV29-1,.,TRBJ2-2,TGCAGCGTTGAGACAGGGGGGAATACCGGGGAGCTGTTTTTT,CSVETGGNTGELFF
.,TRBV19,.,TRBJ1-4,TGTGCCAGTAGTATTGCAACTAATGAAAAACTGTTTTTT,CASSIATNEKLFF
.,TRBV5-1,medium-sized,TRBJ1-1,TGCGCCAGCAGCATAGGACAGACGAACACTGAAGCTTTCTTT,CASSIGQTNTEAFF
.,TRBV7-9,few,TRBJ1-1,TGTGCCAGCAGCTCCACAGGGATTCCTGAAGCTTTCTTT,CASSSTGIPEAFF
TRBD1,TRBV2,.,TRBJ1-4,TGTGCCAGCAGTGTGATGAGGGACAGGGGTGAAAAACTGTTTTTT,CASSVMRDRGEKLFF
.,TRBV29-1,few,TRBJ1-3,TGCAGCGTTGAAGATCCCCAGGAGCCGACTGGAAACACCATATATTTT,CSVEDPQEPTGNTIYF
TRBD2,TRBV10-3,.,TRBJ2-1,TGTGCCATCAGTGTGACTAGCGGAGATTACAATGAGCAGTTCTTC,CAISVTSGDYNEQFF
TRBD1,TRBV4-1,once,TRBJ2-1,TGCGCCAGCAGCCTCCTAGGACAGGGGTCATACAATGAGCAGTTCTTC,CASSLLGQGSYNEQFF
TRBD2,TRBV4-1,.,TRBJ2-7,TGCGCCAGCAGCCAAGAGATATCTAGCGGGAGTTTCGAGCAGTACTTC,CASSQEISSGSFEQYF
.,TRBV19,medium-sized,TRBJ1-1,TGTGCCAGTATAATTCATCAGACCAACACTGAAGCTTTCTTT,CASIIHQTNTEAFF
.,TRBV4-2,medium-sized,TRBJ1-1,TGTGCCAGCAGCCAAGCCCCCCAACGGGAAGCTTTCTTT,CASSQAPQREAFF
TRBD2,TRBV7-9,few,TRBJ2-7,TGTGCCAGCAGCTTAGCGGGACTAGCTGGCTACGAGCAGTACTTC,CASSLAGLAGYEQYF
.,TRBV5-6,.,TRBJ2-7,TGTGCCAGCAGGGTGGGGCAGGGCTCCTACGAGCAGTACTTC,CASRVGQGSYEQYF
.,TRBV6-1,.,TRBJ1-5,TGTGCCAGCAGTGAAACCCCCGGGTTTAGCAATCAGCCCCAGCATTTT,CASSETPGFSNQPQHF
TRBD1,TRBV4-1,once,TRBJ2-7,TGCGCCAGCAGCCACCTTCCGGGACAGGGAGGCCCTACCTACGAGCAGTACTTC,CASSHLPGQGGPTYEQYF
TRBD1,TRBV6-5,.,TRBJ1-2,TGTGCCAGCAGTACAGGGGTTAACTATGGCTACACCTTC,CASSTGVNYGYTF
.,TRBV19,few,TRBJ2-1,TGTGCCAGTAGTATACTCCCCCTCGCATACGGACCCTACAATGAGCAGTTCTTC,CASSILPLAYGPYNEQFF
.,TRBV11-1,few,TRBJ2-7,TGTGCCAGCAGCTCCCTTGACGAGCAGTACTTC,CASSSLDEQYF
TRBD1,TRBV4-1,.,TRBJ2-5,TGCGCCAGCAGCCAAGAATGGGACAGCGCGGAGACCCAGTACTTC,CASSQEWDSAETQYF
.,TRBV6-5,.,TRBJ2-1,TGTGCCAGCAGTTACGGGGCTACTGAGCAGTTCTTC,CASSYGATEQFF
.,TRBV7-6,.,TRBJ2-7,TGTGCCAGCAGCTTAGAAGTGGAAGCGGGCGAGCAGTACTTC,CASSLEVEAGEQYF
TRBD1,TRBV7-8,.,TRBJ2-5,TGTGCCAGCAGCTCTTACCGGGACAGGATTGAAGAGACCCAGTACTTC,CASSSYRDRIEETQYF
.,TRBV9,once,TRBJ1-2,TGTGCCAGCAGCGATGGCAGCGGCTACACCTTC,CASSDGSGYTF
.,TRBV7-9,.,TRBJ2-3,TGTGCCAGCAGCTTAGATACGCAGTATTTT,CASSLDTQYF
.,TRBV27,.,TRBJ1-1,TGTGCCAGCAGTTTTCAGGGTAGCACTGAAGCTTTCTTT,CASSFQGSTEAFF